One and the same sample provided the 9 T cell receptor beta chains below, sequenced in a study of regulatory T cells in long-lasting Graves disease. Arm-PCR with iRepertoire HTBI primers amplified the CDR3 regions for these TCR beta libraries. One entry per CDR3 protein results from TCRdb running MiXCR on the multiplex PCR reads. Among about 400,000 distinct CDR3 sequences listed, around a sixth were seen once. The sample's time point: newly diagnosed GD, antithyroid drugs for less than 3 months. The authors made the TCR library using RNA they extracted from PBMCs. The specimen comprised peripheral blood mononuclear cells (PBMCs), sampled at new diagnosis, from a patient treated with antithyroid drugs. The receptor set was obtained from a female donor with Graves disease.

The chain carries TRBV2 and TRBJ2-1, with 7 bases lining up with TRBD1. This CDR3 region has 15 residues. Trimming cost V 0 bases and J 9 bases; bases outside gene matches: 8. The germline V gene has CDR1 SNHLY and CDR2 FYNNEI. CDR3 bases: TGTGCCAGCAGTGAAGCGTGGACCCCAGGGGGTGAGCAGTTCTTC. Its translation: CASSEAWTPGGEQFF.

Remarks on this clonotype: A far larger clone lies a single base away; this is likely a read error. The chain carries TRBV11-2 and TRBJ2-3, with a tentative D call TRBD2 (5 bases). V lost 6 bases and J lost 3, with 13 bases in between. Germline loops: CDR1 SGHAT, CDR2 FQNNGV. The CDR3 sequence is 14 residues long. Here the CDR3 reads CASSLRTPTDTQYF. CDR3 DNA: TGTGCCAGCAGTTTACGGACTCCAACAGATACGCAGTATTTT.

This clonotype has just a few counts. The rearrangement uses TRBV7-9 and TRBJ2-3; maybe TRBD2 (5 bases). CDR3 length equals 17 residues. Deletions cut 2 bases from V and 3 bases from J, with 18 bases between. Germline V gives CDR1 SEHNR, CDR2 FQNEAQ (reference sequence). CDR3 bases: TGTGCCAGCAGCTTATATGCCCCTGGGAGAGGGACAGATACGCAGTATTTT. It translates to CASSLYAPGRGTDTQYF.

In its sample, this clonotype was seen many times. The V and J genes are TRBV7-9 and TRBJ1-6; a possible D gene is TRBD1 (5 bases). Germline assignment: CDR1 SEHNR and CDR2 FQNEAQ (reference sequence). The ends were cut back, 5 bases at V and 9 bases at J, with 20 bases in the middle. This CDR3 comprises 16 residues. The CDR3: CASSAPDKGLTSPLHF. The CDR3, as DNA: TGTGCCAGCAGCGCTCCGGACAAGGGGTTGACTTCACCCCTCCACTTT.

V is TRBV11-2 and J is TRBJ2-3; 8 nucleotides align to TRBD1. The J call is in doubt because the DNA end fits TRBJ2-7 better. The CDR3 spans 17 residues. Germline CDR1 and CDR2: SGHAT and FQNNGV. The CDR3 is CASSLEFFGQGHYEQYF. CDR3 bases: TGTGCCAGCAGCTTAGAGTTCTTCGGACAGGGCCACTACGAGCAGTACTTC.

This sequence joins TRBV2 and TRBJ2-5, with D perhaps TRBD2 (7 bases). Judging by the DNA end, TRBJ2-1 fits better; the J call may be wrong. The CDR3 spans 13 residues. CDR1 and CDR2 (germline): SNHLY, FYNNEI. As DNA, the CDR3 is TGTGCCAGCAGTTTCCGGGGGGCCGATGAGCAGTTCTTC. Its translation: CASSFRGADEQFF.

As for this clonotype: This may stem from a read error, because a much larger clone lies one nucleotide away. This sequence joins TRBV5-6 and TRBJ2-2, with a possible D match to TRBD1 (6 bases). Trimming took off 4 bases at V and 7 bases at J, with 11 bases between the two ends. This CDR3 comprises 13 residues. Germline V gene data show CDR1 as SGHDT and CDR2 as YYEEEE. The CDR3 bases are TGTGCCAGCAGCAGGACAGCCCACGGGGAGCTGTTTTTT. Protein sequence: CASSRTAHGELFF.

This clonotype was counted ten times or more. The chain couples TRBV5-6 to TRBJ2-1; D might be TRBD1 or TRBD2, each matching 5 bases. Germline-derived CDR1 and CDR2 are SGHDT and YYEEEE. V was clipped by 4 bases and J by 4 bases, with 15 bases between them. The CDR3 is 15 residues long. CDR3 coding DNA: TGTGCCAGCAGCATTGACAGAGGGCCTTACAATGAGCAGTTCTTC. Amino acids: CASSIDRGPYNEQFF.

This clonotype was counted ten times or more. The chain recombines TRBV27 with TRBJ1-5, with D maybe TRBD1 (5 bases). Trimming cost V 5 bases and J 6 bases, with 17 bases left between them. The CDR3 has 15 residues. CDR1 and CDR2 from the germline V gene are MNHEY and SMNVEV (reference sequence). The CDR3 loop is CASSPGGARGQPQHF. The CDR3, as DNA: TGTGCCAGCAGTCCCGGCGGGGCGAGGGGTCAGCCCCAGCATTTT.